Listed below are T cell receptor beta chains from one sample, sequenced in a study of metastatic and nonmetastatic thyroid tumors. MiXCR re-clonotyped the PCR reads for TCRdb. In the table there are 21,000 or so clones, 15% to 19% of which are singletons. Sequencing was carried out using blood. The receptors shown here come from a female donor with papillary thyroid cancer or a benign thyroid nodule (not recorded which). Some clones in this sample may be carry-over from other donors' samples. Both conserved end residues are part of each CDR3. The order of the fields is clone size, J gene, D gene, V gene, CDR3 protein, CDR3 DNA. D genes are given only for firm matches. A clone size is listed for some rows: how often the clone was seen (once, few, many), or a class if it is expanded.

size: few
J: TRBJ2-3
D: TRBD2
V: TRBV2
CDR3: CASSLAGGLDTQYF
DNA: TGTGCCAGCAGTTTAGCGGGGGGGTTGGATACGCAGTATTTT

size: .
J: TRBJ1-5
D: .
V: TRBV11-2
CDR3: CASSPTVGFSNQPQHF
DNA: TGTGCCAGCAGCCCCACGGTGGGGTTTAGCAATCAGCCCCAGCATTTT

size: .
J: TRBJ2-7
D: TRBD1
V: TRBV18
CDR3: CASSRTGDSYEQYF
DNA: TGTGCCAGCTCACGTACAGGGGACTCCTACGAGCAGTACTTC

size: many
J: TRBJ1-6
D: TRBD1
V: TRBV19
CDR3: CASGTGGSYNSPLHF
DNA: TGTGCCAGTGGCACAGGGGGCTCCTATAATTCACCCCTCCACTTT

size: many
J: TRBJ1-4
D: .
V: TRBV2
CDR3: CASIPGQGSEKLFF
DNA: TGTGCCAGCATCCCGGGACAAGGCTCTGAAAAACTGTTTTTT

size: many
J: TRBJ2-2
D: .
V: TRBV7-3
CDR3: CASSLLGGNTGELFF
DNA: TGTGCCAGCAGCTTACTGGGGGGAAACACCGGGGAGCTGTTTTTT

size: many
J: TRBJ2-6
D: .
V: TRBV20-1
CDR3: CSARLSGANVLTF
DNA: TGCAGTGCTAGACTCTCTGGGGCCAACGTCCTGACTTTC

size: many
J: TRBJ2-3
D: TRBD2
V: TRBV11-1
CDR3: CASRRLAGVLADTQYF
DNA: TGTGCCAGCCGCCGACTAGCGGGGGTCCTAGCGGATACGCAGTATTTT

size: .
J: TRBJ1-2
D: .
V: TRBV14
CDR3: CASSQDPLGYGYTF
DNA: TGCGCCAGCAGCCAAGACCCCCTAGGATATGGCTACACCTTC

size: many
J: TRBJ2-1
D: .
V: TRBV12-3/TRBV12-4
CDR3: CASSFSEARQFF
DNA: TGTGCCAGCAGTTTTTCCGAGGCTAGGCAGTTCTTC

size: many
J: TRBJ1-2
D: TRBD1
V: TRBV28
CDR3: CASSDRAEYGYTF
DNA: TGTGCCAGCAGTGACAGGGCGGAGTATGGCTACACCTTC

size: many
J: TRBJ1-1
D: TRBD1
V: TRBV30
CDR3: CAWSLQGDTEAFF
DNA: TGTGCCTGGAGTCTACAGGGGGACACTGAAGCTTTCTTT

size: many
J: TRBJ2-1
D: .
V: TRBV6-4
CDR3: CASSDDRNNEQFF
DNA: TGTGCCAGCAGTGATGACAGAAACAATGAGCAGTTCTTC

size: many
J: TRBJ2-3
D: .
V: TRBV5-6
CDR3: CASSSDEAGTQYF
DNA: TGTGCCAGCAGTTCCGACGAAGCAGGTACGCAGTATTTT

size: few
J: TRBJ1-3
D: TRBD1
V: TRBV6-1
CDR3: CASSEAGQGATIYF
DNA: TGTGCCAGCAGTGAAGCAGGACAGGGGGCCACCATATATTTT

size: many
J: TRBJ2-7
D: TRBD2
V: TRBV20-1
CDR3: CSAPLAGEQYF
DNA: TGCAGTGCGCCGCTAGCGGGCGAGCAGTACTTC

size: many
J: TRBJ2-7
D: .
V: TRBV18
CDR3: CASSQWEQSEQYF
DNA: TGTGCCAGCTCGCAATGGGAACAGTCCGAGCAGTACTTC

size: medium-sized
J: TRBJ2-7
D: TRBD2
V: TRBV20-1
CDR3: CSANREGGPPYEQYF
DNA: TGCAGTGCTAATCGGGAGGGAGGGCCCCCCTACGAGCAGTACTTC

size: many
J: TRBJ2-5
D: .
V: TRBV7-6
CDR3: CASSAAGSGEETQYF
DNA: TGTGCCAGCAGCGCAGCAGGGAGCGGAGAAGAGACCCAGTACTTC

size: many
J: TRBJ2-7
D: TRBD1
V: TRBV19
CDR3: CAGTGQGGQYF
DNA: TGTGCCGGCACTGGACAGGGTGGGCAGTACTTC

size: many
J: TRBJ2-6
D: .
V: TRBV5-1
CDR3: CASSFFGVGANVLTF
DNA: TGCGCCAGCAGCTTTTTTGGGGTTGGGGCCAACGTCCTGACTTTC

size: many
J: TRBJ1-2
D: TRBD1
V: TRBV10-3
CDR3: CAISESMGQGASYGYTF
DNA: TGTGCCATCAGTGAGTCGATGGGACAGGGGGCGAGCTATGGCTACACCTTC

size: many
J: TRBJ1-5
D: .
V: TRBV3-1
CDR3: CASSQDGDQPQHF
DNA: TGTGCCAGCAGCCAAGATGGGGATCAGCCCCAGCATTTT

size: .
J: TRBJ1-2
D: TRBD1
V: TRBV5-1
CDR3: CASSLGAGQGGGYTF
DNA: TGCGCTAGCAGCTTGGGTGCAGGACAGGGTGGCGGCTACACCTTC

size: many
J: TRBJ1-2
D: .
V: TRBV28
CDR3: CASRDTNYGYTF
DNA: TGTGCCAGCAGGGACACTAACTATGGCTACACCTTC

size: many
J: TRBJ2-1
D: .
V: TRBV5-8
CDR3: CASSLAVGLRDEQFF
DNA: TGTGCCAGCAGCTTGGCGGTTGGGCTACGGGATGAGCAGTTCTTC

size: many
J: TRBJ2-7
D: .
V: TRBV6-5
CDR3: CASSYSLGSPTYEQYF
DNA: TGTGCCAGCAGTTACTCGCTAGGGTCCCCTACCTACGAGCAGTACTTC

size: many
J: TRBJ2-5
D: .
V: TRBV2
CDR3: CASLRDIYEGTQYF
DNA: TGTGCCAGCCTCCGGGACATTTACGAGGGGACCCAGTACTTC

size: many
J: TRBJ2-1
D: TRBD1
V: TRBV20-1
CDR3: CSARDQGVPIFGNEQFF
DNA: TGCAGTGCTAGAGATCAGGGGGTCCCTATATTTGGCAATGAGCAGTTCTTC

size: .
J: TRBJ2-7
D: .
V: TRBV5-1
CDR3: CASSLSPGLYEQYF
DNA: TGCGCCAGCAGCTTATCTCCAGGGTTATACGAGCAGTACTTC

size: few
J: TRBJ2-7
D: .
V: TRBV28
CDR3: CASSDRPDHYEQYF
DNA: TGTGCCAGCAGCGACAGGCCAGATCACTACGAGCAGTACTTC

size: medium-sized
J: TRBJ1-1
D: .
V: TRBV28
CDR3: CASSLWGGSTEAFF
DNA: TGTGCCAGCAGTTTATGGGGGGGGAGCACTGAAGCTTTCTTT

size: .
J: TRBJ2-7
D: .
V: TRBV5-1
CDR3: CASSLGASYEQYF
DNA: TGCGCCAGCAGCTTGGGGGCCTCCTACGAGCAGTACTTC

size: many
J: TRBJ2-6
D: TRBD2
V: TRBV4-2
CDR3: CASSQETSGVSGANVLTF
DNA: TGTGCCAGCAGCCAAGAGACTAGCGGGGTCTCTGGGGCCAACGTCCTGACTTTC

size: many
J: TRBJ2-7
D: .
V: TRBV5-6
CDR3: CASSLAGREQYF
DNA: TGTGCCAGCAGCTTGGCCGGGCGGGAGCAGTACTTC

size: few
J: TRBJ2-2
D: TRBD2
V: TRBV6-1
CDR3: CASSVGLANTGELFF
DNA: TGTGCCAGCAGTGTGGGACTAGCGAACACCGGGGAGCTGTTTTTT

size: many
J: TRBJ2-7
D: .
V: TRBV19
CDR3: CASSPVVGGGSYEQYF
DNA: TGTGCCAGTAGTCCCGTCGTTGGAGGCGGGTCCTACGAGCAGTACTTC

size: many
J: TRBJ1-5
D: .
V: TRBV5-1
CDR3: CASSLTALNQPQHF
DNA: TGCGCCAGCAGCTTGACAGCCCTCAATCAGCCCCAGCATTTT

size: many
J: TRBJ2-2
D: TRBD1
V: TRBV18
CDR3: CASSPFGQVEPGELFF
DNA: TGTGCCAGCTCACCATTCGGACAGGTTGAACCCGGGGAGCTGTTTTTT

size: many
J: TRBJ2-3
D: .
V: TRBV18
CDR3: CASSPLRGLQGTDTQYF
DNA: TGTGCCAGCTCACCATTGCGGGGTCTGCAGGGTACAGATACGCAGTATTTT

size: many
J: TRBJ1-1
D: TRBD1
V: TRBV2
CDR3: CASSLDRGQAFF
DNA: TGTGCCAGCAGTTTGGACAGGGGGCAAGCTTTCTTT

size: many
J: TRBJ2-7
D: .
V: TRBV11-3
CDR3: CASSSGMYEQYF
DNA: TGTGCCAGCAGCTCAGGGATGTACGAGCAGTACTTC

size: .
J: TRBJ1-2
D: .
V: TRBV12-3/TRBV12-4
CDR3: CASHAGANYGYTF
DNA: TGTGCCAGCCATGCGGGGGCTAACTATGGCTACACCTTC

size: .
J: TRBJ2-7
D: .
V: TRBV6-1
CDR3: CATRQGVYEQYF
DNA: TGTGCCACCCGGCAGGGTGTCTACGAGCAGTACTTC

size: many
J: TRBJ1-4
D: .
V: TRBV27
CDR3: CASSEGARLFF
DNA: TGTGCCAGCAGTGAGGGTGCAAGACTGTTTTTT

size: many
J: TRBJ2-1
D: TRBD2
V: TRBV20-1
CDR3: CSAPPGLAGGDEQFF
DNA: TGCAGTGCTCCCCCGGGACTAGCGGGAGGTGATGAGCAGTTCTTC

size: many
J: TRBJ2-2
D: TRBD1
V: TRBV2
CDR3: CASNRQGKTGELFF
DNA: TGTGCCAGTAACAGACAGGGGAAAACCGGGGAGCTGTTTTTT

size: many
J: TRBJ1-6
D: .
V: TRBV20-1
CDR3: CSAKPGGNRADSPLHF
DNA: TGCAGTGCTAAACCCGGGGGGAATCGGGCAGATTCACCCCTCCACTTT

size: many
J: TRBJ2-1
D: TRBD1
V: TRBV12-3/TRBV12-4
CDR3: CASSLTGDPYNEQFF
DNA: TGTGCCAGCAGCCTGACAGGGGATCCCTACAATGAGCAGTTCTTC

size: medium-sized
J: TRBJ2-7
D: TRBD2
V: TRBV10-1
CDR3: CASSSGRTYEQYF
DNA: TGCGCCAGCAGTAGCGGGAGAACCTACGAGCAGTACTTC

size: many
J: TRBJ1-5
D: .
V: TRBV6-6
CDR3: CASSPRRGWFTYSNQPQHF
DNA: TGTGCCAGCAGCCCCCGGAGAGGATGGTTTACATATAGCAATCAGCCCCAGCATTTT

size: many
J: TRBJ2-5
D: .
V: TRBV20-1
CDR3: CSAAADQETQYF
DNA: TGCAGTGCTGCGGCAGACCAAGAGACCCAGTACTTC

size: many
J: TRBJ2-7
D: .
V: TRBV12-3/TRBV12-4
CDR3: CASSLAGGGKTYEQYF
DNA: TGTGCCAGCAGTTTAGCTGGGGGCGGAAAAACCTACGAGCAGTACTTC

size: many
J: TRBJ2-7
D: TRBD2
V: TRBV7-2
CDR3: CASSLGLAGDEQYF
DNA: TGTGCCAGCAGCTTGGGACTAGCGGGAGACGAGCAGTACTTC

size: many
J: TRBJ2-3
D: TRBD2
V: TRBV6-1
CDR3: CASSFYGTSGRDTQYF
DNA: TGTGCCAGCAGTTTTTACGGGACTAGCGGGAGAGATACGCAGTATTTT

size: .
J: TRBJ2-7
D: .
V: TRBV20-1
CDR3: CSARGNRDYEQYF
DNA: TGCAGTGCTAGAGGCAACCGGGACTACGAGCAGTACTTC

size: .
J: TRBJ2-5
D: .
V: TRBV5-1
CDR3: CASSLWSAEETQYF
DNA: TGCGCCAGCAGCTTGTGGAGTGCCGAAGAGACCCAGTACTTC

size: many
J: TRBJ2-4
D: .
V: TRBV6-1
CDR3: CARDLIAKNIQYF
DNA: TGTGCCAGAGACCTTATAGCCAAAAACATTCAGTACTTC